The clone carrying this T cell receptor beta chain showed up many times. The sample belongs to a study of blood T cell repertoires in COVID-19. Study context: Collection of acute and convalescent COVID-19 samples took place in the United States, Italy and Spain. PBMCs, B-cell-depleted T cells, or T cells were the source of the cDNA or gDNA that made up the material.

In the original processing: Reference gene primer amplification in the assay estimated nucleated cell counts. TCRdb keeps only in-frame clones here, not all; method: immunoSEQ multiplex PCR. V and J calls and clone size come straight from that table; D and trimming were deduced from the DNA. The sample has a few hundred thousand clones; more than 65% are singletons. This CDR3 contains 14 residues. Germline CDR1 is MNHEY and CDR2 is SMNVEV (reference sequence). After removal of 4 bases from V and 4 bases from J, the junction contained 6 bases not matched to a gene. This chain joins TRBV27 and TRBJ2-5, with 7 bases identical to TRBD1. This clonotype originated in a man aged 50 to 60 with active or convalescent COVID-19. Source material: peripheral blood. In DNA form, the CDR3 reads TGTGCCAGCAGTTCACAGGGGCTACCAGAGACCCAGTACTTC. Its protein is CASSSQGLPETQYF.